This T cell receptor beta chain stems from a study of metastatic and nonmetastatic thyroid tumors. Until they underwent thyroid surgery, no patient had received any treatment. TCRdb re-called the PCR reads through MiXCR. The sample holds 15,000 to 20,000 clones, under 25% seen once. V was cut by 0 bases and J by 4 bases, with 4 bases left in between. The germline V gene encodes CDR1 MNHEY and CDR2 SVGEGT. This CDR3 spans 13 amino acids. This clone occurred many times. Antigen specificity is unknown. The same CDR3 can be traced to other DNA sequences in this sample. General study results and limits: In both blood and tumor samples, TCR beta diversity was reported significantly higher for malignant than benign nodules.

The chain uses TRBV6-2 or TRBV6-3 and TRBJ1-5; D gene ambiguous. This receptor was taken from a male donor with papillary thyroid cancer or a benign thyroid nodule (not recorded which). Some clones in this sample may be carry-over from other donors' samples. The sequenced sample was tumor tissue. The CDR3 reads CASSYSENQPQHF. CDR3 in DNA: TGTGCCAGCAGTTACTCGGAGAATCAGCCCCAGCATTTT.